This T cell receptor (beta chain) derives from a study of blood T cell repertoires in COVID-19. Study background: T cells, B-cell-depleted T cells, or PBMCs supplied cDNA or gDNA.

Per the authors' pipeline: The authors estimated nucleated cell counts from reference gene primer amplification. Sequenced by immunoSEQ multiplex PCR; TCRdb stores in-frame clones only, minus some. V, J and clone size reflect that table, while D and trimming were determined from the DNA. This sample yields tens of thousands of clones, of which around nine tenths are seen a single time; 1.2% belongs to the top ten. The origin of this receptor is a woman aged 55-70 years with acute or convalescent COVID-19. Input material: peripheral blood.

The CDR3 loop reads CASSLTDRPGTDTQYF. Here the CDR3 DNA reads TGTGCCAGCAGCTTAACGGACAGGCCCGGCACAGATACGCAGTATTTT. This chain uses TRBV7-3 with TRBJ2-3, with 7 bases aligning to TRBD1. Germline V gives CDR1 SGHTA, CDR2 FQGTGA. The CDR3 extends over 16 amino acids. The J segment lost 1 base and the V segment lost 0 bases, leaving 4 bases of the junction unmatched.